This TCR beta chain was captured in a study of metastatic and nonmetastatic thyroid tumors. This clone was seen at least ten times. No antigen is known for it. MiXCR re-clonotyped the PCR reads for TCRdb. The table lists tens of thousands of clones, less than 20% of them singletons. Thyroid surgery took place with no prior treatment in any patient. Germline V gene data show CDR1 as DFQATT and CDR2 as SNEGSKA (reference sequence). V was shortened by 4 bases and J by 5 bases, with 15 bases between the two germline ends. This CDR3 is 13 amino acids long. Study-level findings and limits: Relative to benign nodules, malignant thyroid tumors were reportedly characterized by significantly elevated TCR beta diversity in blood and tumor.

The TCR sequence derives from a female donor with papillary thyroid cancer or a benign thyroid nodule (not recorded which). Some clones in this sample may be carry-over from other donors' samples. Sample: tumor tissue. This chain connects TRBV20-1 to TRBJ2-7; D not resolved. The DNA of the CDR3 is TGCAGTGCTACCCTCCTTCCCCCGGACGAGCAGTACTTC. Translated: CSATLLPPDEQYF.